Listed here is a single TCR beta chain. From germline, CDR1 is SGHRS and CDR2 YFSETQ. Trimming pared 2 bases from V and 6 bases from J, leaving 21 bases between. CDR3 length: 17 residues. Patients of the Seattle cohort, enrolled during active infection, were followed longitudinally. These data originate in a study of blood T cell repertoires in COVID-19. Study as a whole: COVID-19 samples collected from the United States, Italy and Spain covered acute and convalescent phases. From T cells, B-cell-depleted T cells, or PBMCs came the material, which was cDNA or gDNA.

Assay used: immunoSEQ multiplex PCR; TCRdb lists only in-frame clones, some missing. The table shows 250,000 to 300,000 clones, with around 89% occurring only once. The receptor's source is a woman in her forties or fifties with COVID-19, enrolled during active disease. Sequenced input: peripheral blood. V and J are TRBV5-1 and TRBJ2-1, with a weak D call TRBD2 (5 bases). This chain's CDR3 is CASSLDGYPGTTNEQFF. CDR3 bases: TGCGCCAGCAGCTTAGATGGGTACCCGGGAACGACCAATGAGCAGTTCTTC.